Detailed here is one T cell receptor (beta chain). This table comes from immunoSEQ multiplex PCR, and its TCRdb copy is limited to in-frame clones, with some not included. Of more than 85,000 clones in the sample, 91% were seen once. This sample is part of a study of T cell responses to AZD1222 COVID-19 vaccine. V lost 4 bases and J 2 bases, leaving 6 bases between the germline ends. Germline V gives CDR1 MGHDK, CDR2 SYGVNS. The CDR3 is 14 amino acids. The sequences come from peripheral blood, collected on day 0 of AZD1222 vaccination. The source of this sequence is an adult in good health. V gene TRBV25-1 combines with J gene TRBJ2-6; TRBD1 is a possible D gene (5 bases). DNA of the CDR3: TGTGCCAGCAGTGCCAGGGCTGGGGCCAACGTCCTGACTTTC. It yields the protein CASSARAGANVLTF.